The 18 T cell receptor beta chains below were found in one sample sequenced in a study of siplizumab effects on memory and regulatory T cells. Profiled with immunoSEQ multiplex PCR; TCRdb holds only in-frame clones, not every one. The top ten hold 0.16% of the sample, which has 100,000 or so clones, around 93% seen once. The sample taken for sequencing was non-Treg CD4+ T cells sorted from blood. The source of these receptors is a human donor in good health.

V and J are TRBV7-2 and TRBJ2-1; 14 bases align to TRBD2. CDR1 is SGHTA and CDR2 is FQGNSA in the germline V gene. The V segment lost 3 bases and the J segment 9 bases; nucleotides outside the gene matches: 7. There are 16 residues in the CDR3. Written as DNA, the CDR3 is TGTGCCAGCAGCTTCCGACTAGCGGGGGGGCCGAGTGAGCAGTTCTTC. Translated, it gives CASSFRLAGGPSEQFF.

The J gene is TRBJ1-6, the V gene TRBV5-1, with D perhaps matching TRBD1 (6 bases). The CDR3 consists of 15 residues. V lost 0 bases and J 10 bases, leaving 14 bases between the germline ends. Germline CDR1 is SGHRS and CDR2 is YFSETQ. The CDR3 spells CASSLGGLGRSPLHF. Written as DNA, the CDR3 is TGCGCCAGCAGCTTGGGGGGGCTCGGGCGCTCACCCCTCCACTTT.

The rearrangement uses TRBV10-3 and TRBJ1-4; D is unresolved. The V end lost 6 bases, the J end lost 4 bases, and 9 bases lay between the germline ends. The CDR3 is 13 residues long. Germline V gene sequence: CDR1 ENHRY, CDR2 SYGVKD. The CDR3 region has the DNA TGTGCCATCAGGGACGGCGTTAATGAAAAACTGTTTTTT. It is translated as CAIRDGVNEKLFF.

This clone showed up just once. The V gene is TRBV18, the J gene TRBJ1-2; 7 nucleotides agree with TRBD1. Germline V lookup: CDR1 KGHSH, CDR2 LQKENI. The length of the CDR3 is 13 residues. J was trimmed by 6 bases and V by 1 base; bases with no gene match: 2. CDR3: CASSPLTGDGYTF. In nucleotides, the CDR3 is TGTGCCAGCTCACCACTAACAGGGGATGGCTACACCTTC. Full variable domain (outside the CDR3, taken from reference TRBV18 and TRBJ1-2): NAGVMQNPRHLVRRRGQEARLRCSPMKGHSHVYWYRQLPEEGLKFMVYLQKENIIDESGMPKERFSAEFPKEGPSILRIQQVVRGDSAAYFCASSPLTGDGYTFGSGTRLTVV.

This chain uses TRBV27 with TRBJ2-1; 7 bases are shared with TRBD2. The CDR3 is made up of 14 amino acids. The junction had 7 bases not matched to a gene; V was cut back by 10 bases and J by 1 base. Germline loops: CDR1 MNHEY, CDR2 SMNVEV (reference sequence). CDR3 DNA sequence: TGTGCCACCAACGGGGGGATTTCCTACAATGAGCAGTTCTTC. Translation: CATNGGISYNEQFF.

J is TRBJ1-3 and V is TRBV6-6; 8 bases map to TRBD1. This CDR3 has 14 residues. V was pared by 6 bases and J by 6 bases, with 7 bases of the junction left unmatched. Germline V gene lookup returns CDR1 MNHNY and CDR2 SVGAGI (reference sequence). The CDR3 bases are TGTGCCAGCAGCCAAGGGACAGGAGTAAACACCATATATTTT. It translates to CASSQGTGVNTIYF.

The chain couples TRBV29-1 to TRBJ2-7; 8 bases line up with TRBD2. This CDR3 is 13 amino acids long. From germline, CDR1 is SQVTM and CDR2 ANQGSEA. V shed 4 bases, J shed 5 bases, and the junction held 7 bases outside the gene matches. Here the CDR3 DNA reads TGCAGCGTTGGTCTCGCGGGGGGCAACGAGCAGTACTTC. It specifies CSVGLAGGNEQYF.

The chain employs TRBV6-5 and TRBJ2-1; 9 bases fit TRBD2. This CDR3 contains 15 residues. Losses at the gene ends were 4 bases for V and 9 bases for J; bases not matched to a gene: 10. Germline CDR1 reads MNHEY; CDR2 reads SVGAGI. This CDR3 is CASSSQGGGVSEQFF. CDR3 nucleotide sequence: TGTGCCAGCAGTTCCCAGGGCGGGGGGGTTAGTGAGCAGTTCTTC.

The rearrangement joins TRBV5-1 to TRBJ2-3, with D perhaps matching TRBD1 (5 bases). The CDR3 is 15 amino acids. V was clipped by 0 bases and J by 2 bases, with 10 bases between them. Germline CDR1 and CDR2: SGHRS and YFSETQ. Here the CDR3 DNA reads TGCGCCAGCAGCTTGGAGGGGAAGCTCACAGATACGCAGTATTTT. Protein product: CASSLEGKLTDTQYF.

The chain combines TRBV20-1 with TRBJ1-1; D gene ambiguous. Germline values: CDR1 DFQATT, CDR2 SNEGSKA (reference sequence). Trimming took off 0 bases at V and 11 bases at J, with 7 bases between the two ends. CDR3 size: 10 residues. The CDR3 sequence is CSARDVGAFF. CDR3 coding DNA: TGCAGTGCTAGAGATGTGGGTGCTTTCTTT.

This chain joins TRBV7-2 and TRBJ1-1; weak D call: TRBD1 (6 bases). The CDR3 is made up of 15 amino acids. CDR1 is SGHTA, CDR2 FQGNSA, per germline. The V end was cut by 4 bases, the J end by 4 bases, with 16 bases between. The CDR3 DNA reads as TGTGCCAGCAGCTCCGTGGGGTGGGGGCTCACTGAAGCTTTCTTT. Its protein product is CASSSVGWGLTEAFF. Drawing the rest from reference TRBV7-2 and TRBJ1-1, the complete variable domain is GAGVSQSPSNKVTEKGKDVELRCDPISGHTALYWYRQSLGQGLEFLIYFQGNSAPDKSGLPSDRFSAERTGGSVSTLTIQRTQQEDSAVYLCASSSVGWGLTEAFFGQGTRLTVV.

This clone showed up just once. The V gene is TRBV5-4, the J gene TRBJ1-2, with 10 nucleotides matching TRBD1. The J segment lost 1 base and the V segment lost 1 base, leaving 4 bases of the junction unmatched. This CDR3 has 16 residues. CDR1 and CDR2 from the germline V gene are SGHNT and YYREEE (reference sequence). CDR3 DNA: TGTGCCAGCAGCTTGACGGGACAGGGGTATAACTATGGCTACACCTTC. Translated: CASSLTGQGYNYGYTF. Using reference TRBV5-4 and TRBJ1-2 for the parts outside the CDR3, the full variable domain is ETGVTQSPTHLIKTRGQQVTLRCSSQSGHNTVSWYQQALGQGPQFIFQYYREEENGRGNFPPRFSGLQFPNYSSELNVNALELDDSALYLCASSLTGQGYNYGYTFGSGTRLTVV.

V gene TRBV9 combines with J gene TRBJ2-3, with 9 nucleotides matching TRBD1. Germline CDR1 SGDLS, CDR2 YYNGEE. With 1 base clipped from V and 4 bases from J, the junction kept 4 bases outside the gene matches. This CDR3 is 15 amino acids long. The DNA of the CDR3 is TGTGCCAGCAGCGTATCCGGGACAGGGTCAGATACGCAGTATTTT. Its translation is CASSVSGTGSDTQYF.

In the case of this clone: Other DNA sequences of this sample code for an identical CDR3. The rearrangement joins TRBV5-1 to TRBJ1-6, with 7 nucleotides matching TRBD1. V lost 4 bases and J lost 3; bases outside the gene matches: 4. This CDR3 has 15 residues. Germline CDR1 is SGHRS and CDR2 is YFSETQ. CDR3 protein: CASSLTGDYNSPLHF. The DNA of the CDR3 is TGCGCCAGCAGCCTAACAGGGGACTATAATTCACCCCTCCACTTT.

The V call is TRBV23-1, the J call TRBJ2-3; possible D gene TRBD2, 6 bases. TRBV23-1 belongs to the ORF category, with a function that is uncertain. This CDR3 comprises 15 residues. The V gene lost 2 bases and the J gene lost 2 bases, with 11 bases spanning the gap. CDR3 region: CASSQAGNDTDTQYF. The CDR3 bases are TGCGCCAGCAGTCAAGCGGGGAATGACACAGATACGCAGTATTTT.

V usage is TRBV7-3 and J usage is TRBJ1-1, with D unclear. The CDR3 extends over 15 amino acids. V was shortened by 4 bases and J by 3 bases, with 15 bases between the two germline ends. Germline V gene data show CDR1 as SGHTA and CDR2 as FQGTGA. CDR3 region: CASSSIHGKDTEAFF. Here the CDR3 DNA reads TGTGCCAGCAGCTCTATACACGGGAAGGACACTGAAGCTTTCTTT.

The V call is TRBV5-1, the J call TRBJ1-1; 9 bases agree with TRBD1. Looked up from germline, CDR1 is SGHRS and CDR2 is YFSETQ. This CDR3 spans 15 amino acids. The V gene end was trimmed by 4 bases and the J gene end by 4 bases; junction bases not matched to a gene: 8. The CDR3 loop reads CASSILQGAGTEAFF. DNA of the CDR3: TGCGCCAGCAGCATTCTACAGGGGGCCGGCACTGAAGCTTTCTTT.

This sequence joins TRBV18 and TRBJ1-1; the D is unclear. Germline loops: CDR1 KGHSH, CDR2 LQKENI. The CDR3 has 13 amino acids. Trimming removed 1 base from V and 1 base from J, with 4 bases in between. The CDR3 DNA is TGTGCCAGCTCACCACAGGGGAACACTGAAGCTTTCTTT. This encodes CASSPQGNTEAFF.